This T cell receptor beta chain derives from a study of blood T cell repertoires in COVID-19. Study at large: Samples came from the United States, Italy and Spain, spanning acute and convalescent COVID-19. Sample material is recorded as cDNA or gDNA derived from T cells, B-cell-depleted T cells, or PBMCs.

Per the study methods: Nucleated cell counts were estimated from reference gene primer amplification. Here immunoSEQ multiplex PCR was the method, and the copy in TCRdb shows in-frame clones only, minus some. The V and J calls and the clone size are those of that table, but D and trimming were determined from the DNA. The sample has roughly 110,000 clones, about four fifths seen once. Germline loops: CDR1 SGHTA, CDR2 FQGTGA. This CDR3 has 14 residues. V gave up 2 bases and J gave up 0 bases, with 5 bases separating them. This clone showed up just a few times. This clonotype was sampled from a human donor in a cohort sampled during active COVID-19. The rearrangement uses TRBV7-3 and TRBJ2-1; D is undetermined. Sequencing was done on a sample of peripheral blood. CDR3: CASSLPSSYNEQFF. The DNA for the CDR3 is TGTGCCAGCAGCTTACCGAGCTCCTACAATGAGCAGTTCTTC.